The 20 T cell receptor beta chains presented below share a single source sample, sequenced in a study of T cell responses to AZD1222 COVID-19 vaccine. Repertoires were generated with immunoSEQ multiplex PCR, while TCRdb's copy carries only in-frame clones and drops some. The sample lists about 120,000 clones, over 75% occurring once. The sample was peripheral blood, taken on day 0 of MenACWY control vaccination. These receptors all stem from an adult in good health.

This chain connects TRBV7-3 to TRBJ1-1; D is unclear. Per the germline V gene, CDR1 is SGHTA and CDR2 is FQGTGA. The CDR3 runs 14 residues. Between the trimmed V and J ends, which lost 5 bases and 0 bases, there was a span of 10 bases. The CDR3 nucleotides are TGTGCCAGCAGCCTGGGCAGCATGAACACTGAAGCTTTCTTT. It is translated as CASSLGSMNTEAFF.

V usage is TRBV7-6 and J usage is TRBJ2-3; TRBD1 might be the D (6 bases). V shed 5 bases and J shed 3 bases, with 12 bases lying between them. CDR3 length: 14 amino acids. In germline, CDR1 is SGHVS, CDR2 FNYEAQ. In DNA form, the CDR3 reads TGTGCCAGCAGCCCCAGAACAGGGACAGATACGCAGTATTTT. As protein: CASSPRTGTDTQYF.

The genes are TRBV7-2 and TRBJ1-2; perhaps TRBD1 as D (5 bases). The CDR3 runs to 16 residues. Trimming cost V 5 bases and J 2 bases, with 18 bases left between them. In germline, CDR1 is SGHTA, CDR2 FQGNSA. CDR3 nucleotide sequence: TGTGCCAGCAGCCCTATGCAGGGCAGTTACAACTATGGCTACACCTTC. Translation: CASSPMQGSYNYGYTF.

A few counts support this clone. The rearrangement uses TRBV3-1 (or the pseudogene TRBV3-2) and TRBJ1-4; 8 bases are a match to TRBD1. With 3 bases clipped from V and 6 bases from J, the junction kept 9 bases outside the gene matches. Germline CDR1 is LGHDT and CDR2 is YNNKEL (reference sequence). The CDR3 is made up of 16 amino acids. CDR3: CASSHIAGGADEKLFF. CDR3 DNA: TGTGCCAGCAGCCACATTGCAGGGGGCGCAGATGAAAAACTGTTTTTT.

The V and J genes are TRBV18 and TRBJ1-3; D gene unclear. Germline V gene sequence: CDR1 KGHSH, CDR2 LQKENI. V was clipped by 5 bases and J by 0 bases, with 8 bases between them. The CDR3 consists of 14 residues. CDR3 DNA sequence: TGTGCCAGCTCATCAGATGTCTCTGGAAACACCATATATTTT. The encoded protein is CASSSDVSGNTIYF.

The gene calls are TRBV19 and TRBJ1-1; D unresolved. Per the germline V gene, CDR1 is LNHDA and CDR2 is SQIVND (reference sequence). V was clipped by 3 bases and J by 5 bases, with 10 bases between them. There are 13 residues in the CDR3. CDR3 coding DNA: TGTGCCAGTAGTATGACATCGGTGACTGAAGCTTTCTTT. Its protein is CASSMTSVTEAFF. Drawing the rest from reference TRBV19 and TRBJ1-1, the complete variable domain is DGGITQSPKYLFRKEGQNVTLSCEQNLNHDAMYWYRQDPGQGLRLIYYSQIVNDFQKGDIAEGYSVSREKKESFPLTVTSAQKNPTAFYLCASSMTSVTEAFFGQGTRLTVV.

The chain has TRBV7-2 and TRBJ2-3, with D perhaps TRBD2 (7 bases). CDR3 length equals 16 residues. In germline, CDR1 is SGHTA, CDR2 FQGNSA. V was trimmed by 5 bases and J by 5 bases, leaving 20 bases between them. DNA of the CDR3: TGTGCCAGCAGCCCCGTTGGGGGGGGCCGGGTAGATACGCAGTATTTT. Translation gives CASSPVGGGRVDTQYF.

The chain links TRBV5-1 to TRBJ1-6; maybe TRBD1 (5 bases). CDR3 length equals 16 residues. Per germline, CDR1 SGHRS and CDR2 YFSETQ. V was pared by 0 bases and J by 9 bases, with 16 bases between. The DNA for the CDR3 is TGCGCCAGCAGCTTGGGGAACACAGAGGGGTCTTCACCCCTCCACTTT. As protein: CASSLGNTEGSSPLHF. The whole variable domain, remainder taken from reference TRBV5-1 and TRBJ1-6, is KAGVTQTPRYLIKTRGQQVTLSCSPISGHRSVSWYQQTPGQGLQFLFEYFSETQRNKGNFPGRFSGRQFSNSRSEMNVSTLELGDSALYLCASSLGNTEGSSPLHFGNGTRLTVT.

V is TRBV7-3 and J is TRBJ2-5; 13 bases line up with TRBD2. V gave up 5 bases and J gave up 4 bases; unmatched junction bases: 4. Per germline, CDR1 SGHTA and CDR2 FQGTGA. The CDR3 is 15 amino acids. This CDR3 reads CASSLGLAGVETQYF. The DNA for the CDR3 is TGTGCCAGCAGCCTCGGACTAGCGGGGGTAGAGACCCAGTACTTC.

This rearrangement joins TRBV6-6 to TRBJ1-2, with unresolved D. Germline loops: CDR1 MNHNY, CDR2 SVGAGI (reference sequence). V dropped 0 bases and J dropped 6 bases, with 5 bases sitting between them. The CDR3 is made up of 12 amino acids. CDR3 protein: CASSYSMNGYTF. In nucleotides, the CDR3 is TGTGCCAGCAGTTACTCGATGAATGGCTACACCTTC.

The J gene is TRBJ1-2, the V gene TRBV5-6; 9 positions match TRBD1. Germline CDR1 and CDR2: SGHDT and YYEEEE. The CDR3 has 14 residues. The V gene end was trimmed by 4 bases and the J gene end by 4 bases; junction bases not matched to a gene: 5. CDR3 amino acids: CASSPQTGGYGYTF. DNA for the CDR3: TGTGCCAGCAGCCCCCAGACAGGGGGCTATGGCTACACCTTC.

DNA of the CDR3: TGTGCCAGCGGGCTTCGGGACACCAACTATGGCTACACCTTC. Translating gives CASGLRDTNYGYTF. The chain is built from TRBV2 and TRBJ1-2, with a weak D call TRBD1 (6 bases). V was pared by 8 bases and J by 2 bases, with 15 bases between. This CDR3 comprises 14 residues. Germline-derived CDR1 and CDR2 are SNHLY and FYNNEI. Full variable domain (rest looked up from reference TRBV2 and TRBJ1-2): EPEVTQTPSHQVTQMGQEVILRCVPISNHLYFYWYRQILGQKVEFLVSFYNNEISEKSEIFDDQFSVERPDGSNFTLKIRSTKLEDSAMYFCASGLRDTNYGYTFGSGTRLTVV.

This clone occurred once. This CDR3 is CASSSPAWDTEAFF. The CDR3 region has the DNA TGTGCCAGCAGTTCCCCGGCGTGGGACACTGAAGCTTTCTTT. The chain joins TRBV28 to TRBJ1-1; D is unclear. Germline V gives CDR1 MDHEN, CDR2 SYDVKM. V lost 4 bases, J lost 3 bases, and 12 bases lay in between. CDR3 length: 14 residues.

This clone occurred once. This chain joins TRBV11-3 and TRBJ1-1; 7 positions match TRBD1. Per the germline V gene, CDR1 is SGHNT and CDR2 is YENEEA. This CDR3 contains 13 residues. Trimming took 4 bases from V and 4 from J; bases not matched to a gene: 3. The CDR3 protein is CASSSGGRTEAFF. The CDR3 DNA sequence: TGTGCCAGCAGCTCAGGGGGGCGCACTGAAGCTTTCTTT.

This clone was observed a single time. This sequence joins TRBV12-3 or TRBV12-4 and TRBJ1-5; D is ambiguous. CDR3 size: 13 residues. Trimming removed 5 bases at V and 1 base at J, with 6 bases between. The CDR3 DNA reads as TGTGCCAGCAGTGGACCGAGCAATCAGCCCCAGCATTTT. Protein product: CASSGPSNQPQHF.

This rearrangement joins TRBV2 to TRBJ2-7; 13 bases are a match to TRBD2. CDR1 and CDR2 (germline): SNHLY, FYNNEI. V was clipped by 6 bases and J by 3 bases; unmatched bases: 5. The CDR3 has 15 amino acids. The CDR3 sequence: CASRTGTSGVYEQYF. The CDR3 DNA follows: TGTGCCAGCAGAACCGGGACTAGCGGGGTCTACGAGCAGTACTTC.

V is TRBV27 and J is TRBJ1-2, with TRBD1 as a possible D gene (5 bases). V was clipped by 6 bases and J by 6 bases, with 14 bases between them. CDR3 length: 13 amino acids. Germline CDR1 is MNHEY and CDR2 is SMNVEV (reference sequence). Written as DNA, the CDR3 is TGTGCCAGCAGCCTTACAGGCTTTCATGGCTACACCTTC. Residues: CASSLTGFHGYTF.

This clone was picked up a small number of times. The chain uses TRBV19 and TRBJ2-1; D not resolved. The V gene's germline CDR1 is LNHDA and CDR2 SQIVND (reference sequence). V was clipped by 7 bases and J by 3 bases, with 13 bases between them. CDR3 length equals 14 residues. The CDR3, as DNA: TGTGCCAGTACCGTCGGGTCACACTACAATGAGCAGTTCTTC. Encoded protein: CASTVGSHYNEQFF.

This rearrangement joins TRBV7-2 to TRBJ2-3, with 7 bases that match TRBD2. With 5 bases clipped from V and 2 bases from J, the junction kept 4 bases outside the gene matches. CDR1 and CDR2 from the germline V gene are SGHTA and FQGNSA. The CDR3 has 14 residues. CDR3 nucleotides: TGTGCCAGCAGCACGGGACTACTCACAGATACGCAGTATTTT. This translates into CASSTGLLTDTQYF.

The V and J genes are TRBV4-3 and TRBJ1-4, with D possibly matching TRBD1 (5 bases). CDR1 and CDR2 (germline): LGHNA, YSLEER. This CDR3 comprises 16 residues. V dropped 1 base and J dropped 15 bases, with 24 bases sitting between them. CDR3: CASSQALTASRARMFF. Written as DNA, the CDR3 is TGCGCCAGCAGCCAAGCCTTGACAGCCTCGAGAGCGCGGATGTTTTTT.